Reported below is one T cell receptor beta chain. The Seattle site enrolled patients during active infection and followed them longitudinally. Germline lookup yields CDR1 SGHNT and CDR2 YENEEA. Trimming took off 2 bases at V and 2 bases at J, with 10 bases between the two ends. The CDR3 contains 14 residues. As processed by the authors: Reference gene primer amplification gave estimated nucleated cell counts. This table comes from immunoSEQ multiplex PCR, and its TCRdb copy is limited to in-frame clones, with some not included. V, J and clone size were drawn from that table, and D and trimming were deduced from the DNA. The repertoire includes fewer than 300,000 clones, 85% to 90% of them detected once, and roughly 6.1% sits in the top ten. The data were taken from a study of blood T cell repertoires in COVID-19. On the study more broadly: COVID-19 samples, acute and convalescent, were from the United States, Italy and Spain. Nucleic acid was either cDNA or gDNA, and it came from T cells, B-cell-depleted T cells, or PBMCs.

Sequences were obtained from peripheral blood. The source is a woman aged 45-60 years with COVID-19, enrolled during active disease. The chain links TRBV11-3 to TRBJ2-7; D remains ambiguous. The CDR3 here is CASSLSYLPYEQYF. DNA of the CDR3: TGTGCCAGCAGCTTAAGTTACTTACCCTACGAGCAGTACTTC.